Listed here is a single TCR beta chain. This record comes from a study of radiotherapy plus CTLA-4 blockade in lung cancer. TCRdb keeps only in-frame clones here, not all; method: immunoSEQ multiplex PCR. The sample includes about 120,000 clones, approximately 80% of them seen just once. Germline-derived CDR1 and CDR2 are SEHNR and FQNEAQ (reference sequence). This CDR3 region has 17 residues. Trimming removed 1 base from V and 0 bases from J; junction bases left unmatched: 5. The chain is built from TRBV7-9 and TRBJ2-2; 7 bases line up with TRBD2. The clonotype was recovered from a human donor with non-small cell lung cancer who had a partial response to radiotherapy plus ipilimumab. The sample in question was peripheral blood, obtained from a patient treated with radiotherapy plus ipilimumab. The CDR3 coding sequence is TGTGCCAGCAGCTTAGGCCAGCGGGGCCCGAACACCGGGGAGCTGTTTTTT. Its translation is CASSLGQRGPNTGELFF.